In this sample, the clone carrying this TCR beta chain turned up a few times. V shed 2 bases and J 1 base; nucleotides not matched to a gene: 3. The length of the CDR3 is 15 residues. CDR1 and CDR2 (germline): MGHDK, SYGVNS. These data are taken from a study of control samples from healthy donors and cancer patients. Sequencing was performed with immunoSEQ multiplex PCR; in TCRdb, only in-frame clones are kept and a portion is missing. The data contain 140,000 or so clones, 80% to 95% of them singletons. Specimen: blood. The V call is TRBV25-1, the J call TRBJ1-1; 8 bases match TRBD1. The TCR sequence derives from a young man in good health. In DNA, the CDR3 is TGTGCCAGCAGTGAACAGGGGGCGCGGAACACTGAAGCTTTCTTT. Translation gives CASSEQGARNTEAFF.